This T cell receptor beta chain was retrieved from a study of shared clonotypes between healthy human individuals (dated by TCRdb to about 2020). Background for the entire study: A couple of women and three men aged 18 to 49 years were included in the cohort. For each donor, CD4 naive and CD4 memory were each run on three plates, CD8 naive on two plates, and CD8 memory on one plate. To estimate repertoire size and how much clonotype sharing occurs between individuals, the study deeply sequenced the blood TCR repertoires of five healthy adults. To increase sequencing depth and limit assay-specific biases, different laboratories used diverse techniques to prepare libraries and sequence TCR repertoires. Per donor, leukapheresis produced somewhere between about 0.9 and 9 billion PBMCs. Overall study outcomes, separate from this receptor: Clonotypes shared by all four sorted-subset donors showed higher generation probabilities than non-shared clonotypes. The small number of donors limited the genetic and exposure-history diversity represented. Only blood was sampled, and tissue TCR repertoires likely differ from those in blood. Estimated clonotype richness was generally larger for naive than for memory subsets. Sharing across a few donors was observed for about 4.8% of naive CD4, over 3% of naive CD8, over 2% of memory CD4, and over 0.3% of memory CD8 clonotypes. Pairwise subsampling indicated that sequencing depth was expected to affect the degree of clonotype sharing among donors. Even with the large sequencing depth, rarefaction of the sorted-subset datasets indicated that sequencing was incomplete.

Using the deep immunoSEQ assay, multiplex PCR amplified TCR CDR3 regions from genomic DNA. Extracted genomic DNA from each cell subset was spread evenly across all wells of several immunoSEQ 96-well plates, with each plate serving as a replicate. For sorted subsets, each replicate PCR was loaded with 200 to 250 ng genomic DNA, equivalent to 25,000 to 35,000 T cell genomes. Purified libraries were quantified with a Qubit 3.0 fluorometer, sized on a Bioanalyzer 2100, and re-quantified with the KAPA Library Quantification kit. Every immunoSEQ 96-well plate was sequenced on a separate single-read 150-cycle Illumina NextSeq 550 flow cell. The original pipeline was this. Because the immunoSEQ output held only junctional sequences and lacked quality scores, the filtering could not match the filtering applied to full-length reads. To assign V/J genes and CDR3, sequences were annotated against IMGT germline references using PyIR, a Python wrapper for IgBLAST v1.9. Any read was removed if the V/J assignment was weak (E-value above 1e-6), the CDR3 was missing, or the read contained stop codons, out-of-frame junctions, or ambiguous translated residues. V3J clonotypes were defined as sequences sharing the same inferred V gene, J gene, and CDR3 amino acid sequence. To compute the percentage overlap between repertoires, the number of shared unique clonotypes was divided by the size of the smaller repertoire. Three approaches were used to assess repertoire richness: RTK rarefaction, the Chao1 estimator, and Recon v2.1 estimates of unobserved clonotypes. For all TCRbeta clonotypes obtained by the gDNA method from several donors, generation probabilities were computed with OLGA. In its TCRdb copy, this immuneACCESS table keeps in-frame sequences only and misses some clones. Where compared with another copy, unresolved V genes explain less than half of these, and the others have no known cause. V and J calls and clone size are as listed in that table; D and trimming were resolved from the DNA. The sample table contains about 1.5 million clones; only one count was recorded for nearly 99% of them. Roughly 0.45% of the sample is held by the ten biggest clonotypes.

With regard to this clone: The antigen it recognizes is unknown. No much larger clone exists at a distance of one base, and base qualities are not known.

Trimming takes 5 bases from V and 4 bases from J, and the germline ends sit 18 bases apart. CDR1 MDHEN and CDR2 SYDVKM are derived from the germline V gene. From cysteine to phenylalanine, the CDR3 is 15 amino acids long. Of the read, only the CDR3 DNA is kept; its 45 bases are in frame from base 1. Healthy HIV-negative adults with no recently reported acute infections or vaccinations were included as donors. All donors were Caucasian adults living in Nashville, Tennessee, USA. Magnetic negative selection was used to enrich CD4+ T cells, after which naive cells were positively selected on CD45RA and the negative fraction became the memory subset. Blood was collected by leukapheresis, and PBMCs were isolated by Ficoll-Histopaque density gradient centrifugation and then cryopreserved in liquid nitrogen vapor phase. Analytical flow cytometry was used to check the purity and quantity of every magnetically sorted T cell population. Genomic DNA was isolated from each sorted fraction and quantified by UV absorbance on a Nanodrop 2000c.

Sequenced: naive CD4+ T cells sorted from blood. The sample's cell subset or site, from its label and the paper: CD45RA+ positively selected. The clonotype was recovered from a man aged 25 to 40 in good health. This receptor chain uses TRBV28 and TRBJ2-7; TRBD1 could be the D gene, as 6 bases match. The nucleotide sequence reads as follows: TGTGCCAGCAGTCTTACCGGGACAAGGATATACGAGCAGTACTTC. Its protein reads: CASSLTGTRIYEQYF.